This is a list of T cell receptor beta chains from one sample in a study of control samples from healthy donors and cancer patients. Data came from immunoSEQ multiplex PCR; TCRdb stores just in-frame clones and leaves some out. In the table there are fewer than 500,000 clones, 80% to 95% of which are singletons. Sequenced: PBMCs. These receptors were collected from a man aged 40-50 years with head and neck cancer. Both conserved end residues are part of each CDR3. Clone size is given for some rows only: seen once, a few or many times, or a class if the clone is expanded.

clone_size,v_call,j_call,cdr3_aa
-,TRBV30,TRBJ2-1,CAWSRLAGNEQFF
-,TRBV7-3,TRBJ2-1,CASSPNGVVYNEQFF
-,TRBV11-2,TRBJ2-7,CASSSVAGDRYYEQYF
-,TRBV7-3,TRBJ1-1,CASSFSTGSGTEAFF
-,TRBV2,TRBJ2-2,CASSPTGGGTGELFF
-,TRBV3-1/TRBV3-2,TRBJ2-1,CASSQNSGSGEQFF
-,TRBV27,TRBJ1-1,CASSPGGGRTEAFF
-,TRBV30,TRBJ1-6,CACRSSYNSPLHF
-,TRBV7-2,TRBJ2-2,CASSLGEAGELFF
-,TRBV3-1/TRBV3-2,TRBJ1-3,CASSQRGDGNTIYF
-,TRBV11-3,TRBJ2-2,CASSSGENTGELFF
-,TRBV5-4,TRBJ2-3,CASSSGPGLAGAQQYF
-,TRBV6-5,TRBJ2-7,CASRAPNYEQYF
few,TRBV5-1,TRBJ2-1,CASVRGVWGAGNEQFF
-,TRBV27,TRBJ1-6,CASSPRLVGLNSPLHF
-,TRBV21-1,TRBJ2-6,CASSKELDRAGANVLTF
-,TRBV6-5,TRBJ2-5,CARFRRGGNQETQYF
once,TRBV18,TRBJ2-7,CASSPRSEYEQYF
-,TRBV14,TRBJ1-4,CASSQRQGTNEKLFF
-,TRBV18,TRBJ2-7,CASSPSGLNYEQYF
once,TRBV27,TRBJ2-7,CASSLRRLAGGYEQYF
-,TRBV7-2,TRBJ2-7,CASSRTGTTYEQYF
-,TRBV5-1,TRBJ2-5,CASSLASFQETQYF
once,TRBV7-3,TRBJ2-3,CASSSSGASTDTQYF
-,TRBV6-5,TRBJ2-7,CASSRGQTIDEQYF
-,TRBV6-2/TRBV6-3,TRBJ2-2,CASSRHNTNTGELFF
-,TRBV21-1,TRBJ2-1,CASSKGGGEQFF
-,TRBV19,TRBJ2-3,CASKSDPGWMDTQYF
-,TRBV27,TRBJ1-1,CASSYREGTEAFF
-,TRBV5-6,TRBJ1-4,CASSSDRANEKLFF
-,TRBV30,TRBJ2-2,CAWGLTISRTGELFF
-,TRBV24-1,TRBJ2-2,CATSTGTPNTGELFF
-,TRBV11-3,TRBJ2-2,CASSTEVTGELFF
-,TRBV6-5,TRBJ2-5,CASSYSRGGSRETQYF
-,TRBV19,TRBJ2-7,CASSIGGQGVYEQYF
-,TRBV7-2,TRBJ2-7,CASRPGGGTYEQYF
-,TRBV25-1,TRBJ2-2,CASSEWAGAGELFF
-,TRBV15,TRBJ2-7,CATSLPRSYEQYF
-,TRBV2,TRBJ1-1,CASRVGQGKATEAFF
few,TRBV10-3,TRBJ2-3,CAISEGGLAGAVTGTDTQYF
-,TRBV6-5,TRBJ2-7,CASRLSRGLEFEQYF
once,TRBV28,TRBJ2-5,CASSLGQGTQETQYF
-,TRBV9,TRBJ1-5,CASSVVGGDQPQHF
-,TRBV9,TRBJ1-2,CASSALTRGDGYTF
-,TRBV27,TRBJ1-1,CASSRGLPNTEAFF
-,TRBV5-6,TRBJ2-3,CASSLITGGFTDTQYF
-,TRBV6-5,TRBJ2-1,CASWDQQGSEQFF